Following are 16 T cell receptor beta chains from one sample sequenced in a study of regulatory T cells in long-lasting Graves disease. Building of the TCR beta libraries involved iRepertoire HTBI primers and Arm-PCR of CDR3 regions. MiXCR, applied by TCRdb to the multiplex PCR reads, yields one record per CDR3 protein. The sample holds roughly 440,000 distinct CDR3 sequences, around 15% seen once. Regarding time point: newly diagnosed GD, antithyroid drugs for less than 3 months. Isolated PBMC RNA provided the starting material for the TCR library. The sample was also reused in another study, on T cells in Graves' hyperthyroidism and ophthalmopathy.

Sequences were derived from peripheral blood mononuclear cells (PBMCs), sampled at new diagnosis, from a patient treated with antithyroid drugs. Receptors originate from a young woman with Graves disease.

This clonotype occurred many times. The genes are TRBV6-1 and TRBJ2-3; the D is unclear. V was clipped by 6 bases and J by 0 bases, with 7 bases between them. Germline CDR1 reads MNHNS; CDR2 reads SASEGT. The CDR3 spans 13 residues. CDR3 coding DNA: TGTGCCAGCAGAACCCTTAGCACAGATACGCAGTATTTT. Encoded protein: CASRTLSTDTQYF.

This clonotype was counted many times. The chain has TRBV6-1 and TRBJ2-7; D is ambiguous. CDR3 size: 12 residues. V was cut by 5 bases and J by 4 bases, with 9 bases left in between. Germline loops: CDR1 MNHNS, CDR2 SASEGT. CDR3 sequence reads: CASSTTEYEQYF. The CDR3 DNA sequence: TGTGCCAGCAGTACGACCGAGTACGAGCAGTACTTC.

CDR3 DNA sequence: TGTGCCAGCAGTCAAGACAGATACGAGCAGCCCCAGCATTTT. Protein: CASSQDRYEQPQHF. The rearrangement links TRBV28 to TRBJ1-5; the D gene is possibly TRBD1 (5 bases). Trimming removed 5 bases at V and 7 bases at J, with 15 bases between. The CDR3 has 14 residues. Per germline, CDR1 MDHEN and CDR2 SYDVKM. Drawing the rest from reference TRBV28 and TRBJ1-5, the complete variable domain is DVKVTQSSRYLVKRTGEKVFLECVQDMDHENMFWYRQDPGLGLRLIYFSYDVKMKEKGDIPEGYSVSREKKERFSLILESASTNQTSMYLCASSQDRYEQPQHFGDGTRLSIL.

This clonotype was recorded many times. The chain is built from TRBV7-2 and TRBJ2-7, with unresolved D. This CDR3 spans 14 amino acids. The germline V gene has CDR1 SGHTA and CDR2 FQGNSA. V lost 3 bases, J lost 5 bases, and 14 bases lay in between. CDR3 DNA sequence: TGTGCCAGCAGCTTTCGAGAGAATCGTGACGAGCAGTACTTC. Its translation: CASSFRENRDEQYF. Full variable domain (rest looked up from reference TRBV7-2 and TRBJ2-7): GAGVSQSPSNKVTEKGKDVELRCDPISGHTALYWYRQSLGQGLEFLIYFQGNSAPDKSGLPSDRFSAERTGGSVSTLTIQRTQQEDSAVYLCASSFRENRDEQYFGPGTRLTVT.

This clonotype has only a few counts. V gene TRBV24-1 combines with J gene TRBJ2-1, with 9 bases identical to TRBD2. V lost 9 bases to trimming and J lost 7 bases; unmatched junction nucleotides: 6. The CDR3 is made up of 13 amino acids. Germline values: CDR1 KGHDR, CDR2 SFDVKD. The CDR3: CATGGAGGNEQFF. The CDR3 region has the DNA TGTGCCACCGGAGGAGCGGGAGGTAATGAGCAGTTCTTC.

This clonotype was seen ten or more times. CDR3 coding DNA: TGCGCCAGCAGCCGACTAGGGCCGGGAAACACCATATATTTT. As protein: CASSRLGPGNTIYF. The V and J genes are TRBV5-1 and TRBJ1-3; D is uncertain. The CDR3 extends over 14 amino acids. The ends were cut back, 4 bases at V and 4 bases at J, with 12 bases in the middle. Germline loops: CDR1 SGHRS, CDR2 YFSETQ.

This clonotype was counted only a few times. The chain couples TRBV12-3 or TRBV12-4 to TRBJ2-1; 12 bases fit TRBD2. The trim removed 7 bases at V and 7 bases at J, leaving 8 bases unmatched. The CDR3 runs to 15 residues. Here the CDR3 DNA reads TGTGCCAGCACCCTAGCGGGAGGGCCCGGGAATGAGCAGTTCTTC. It translates to CASTLAGGPGNEQFF.

The gene calls are TRBV24-1 and TRBJ2-3; D is unclear. Looked up from germline, CDR1 is KGHDR and CDR2 is SFDVKD. The CDR3 spans 11 residues. V shed 7 bases and J shed 5 bases, with 6 bases lying between them. For the CDR3, the DNA is TGTGCCACCAGCCATATAGATACGCAGTATTTT. Its translation is CATSHIDTQYF.

There are a few counts of this clonotype. V gene TRBV27 combines with J gene TRBJ2-3; D not certain. The CDR3 consists of 15 residues. From germline, CDR1 is MNHEY and CDR2 SMNVEV (reference sequence). V was pared by 7 bases and J by 1 base, with 15 bases between. CDR3 nucleotide sequence: TGTGCCAGCACTTCGTCCCCGGTTGGCACAGATACGCAGTATTTT. Protein: CASTSSPVGTDTQYF.

Ten or more counts support this clonotype. This chain uses TRBV28 with TRBJ1-1, with D perhaps matching TRBD1 (5 bases). V was clipped by 8 bases and J by 4 bases, with 11 bases between them. The germline V gene has CDR1 MDHEN and CDR2 SYDVKM. CDR3 length: 12 amino acids. CDR3 sequence reads: CASLEGSTEAFF. CDR3 nucleotides: TGTGCCAGCTTGGAGGGGAGCACTGAAGCTTTCTTT.

This clonotype was seen more than once but under ten times. The J gene is TRBJ2-1, the V gene TRBV30, with D perhaps matching TRBD2 (6 bases). Deletions cut 0 bases from V and 3 bases from J, with 12 bases between. Germline V gene lookup returns CDR1 GTSNPN and CDR2 SVGIG (reference sequence). This CDR3 contains 15 residues. The CDR3 region has the DNA TGTGCCTGGAGTGTACGGGTGGGGGGCTACAATGAGCAGTTCTTC. Protein: CAWSVRVGGYNEQFF.

Ten or more counts support this clonotype. The V call is TRBV6-9, the J call TRBJ2-5; 8 bases are a match to TRBD2. The CDR3 totals 17 residues. Germline lookup yields CDR1 MNHGY and CDR2 SVAAGI. Germline trimming cut 3 bases from V and 6 bases from J; bases unmatched to any gene: 15. The CDR3 loop is CASSYRFSGGPSKTQYF. In DNA, the CDR3 is TGTGCCAGCAGTTACCGTTTTTCGGGAGGGCCCTCTAAGACCCAGTACTTC.

Many counts were recorded for this clonotype. The chain is built from TRBV20-1 and TRBJ2-5, with a tentative D call TRBD2 (6 bases). V lost 6 bases to trimming and J lost 2 bases, with 13 bases between them. Looked up from germline, CDR1 is DFQATT and CDR2 is SNEGSKA (reference sequence). The CDR3 has 13 amino acids. The CDR3 coding sequence is TGCAGTGCGAGACTAGTAGGTCAAGAGACCCAGTACTTC. Its protein product is CSARLVGQETQYF.

The chain uses TRBV19 and TRBJ2-7; 10 positions match TRBD1. V gave up 5 bases and J gave up 4 bases; unmatched junction bases: 11. The CDR3 runs to 16 residues. Germline lookup yields CDR1 LNHDA and CDR2 SQIVND (reference sequence). The CDR3 reads CASSARQGAFLYEQYF. CDR3 coding DNA: TGTGCCAGTAGTGCTCGACAGGGGGCTTTCCTATACGAGCAGTACTTC.

V and J are TRBV7-8 and TRBJ1-2; D gene uncertain. CDR3 length: 13 residues. The V and J ends lost 5 bases and 5 bases respectively, with 12 bases between them. Germline V gene sequence: CDR1 SGHVS, CDR2 FQNEAQ. CDR3 region: CASSTSRTYGYTF. CDR3 nucleotides: TGTGCCAGCAGCACCTCCCGGACGTATGGCTACACCTTC.

The chain couples TRBV29-1 to TRBJ1-1, with D uncertain. Germline lookup yields CDR1 SQVTM and CDR2 ANQGSEA. The V gene lost 5 bases and the J gene lost 5 bases, with 12 bases spanning the gap. The CDR3 runs 12 residues. CDR3 nucleotides: TGCAGCGTTTTGTCAGGAACAACTGAAGCTTTCTTT. Translation: CSVLSGTTEAFF.